The 3 T cell receptor beta chains presented below share a single source sample, sequenced in a study of T cells in Graves' hyperthyroidism and ophthalmopathy. TCR beta CDR3 region amplification was performed from RNA transcripts. During a first-round RT-PCR of the TCR CDR3, the HTBI primer set was used. One entry per CDR3 protein, called by TCRdb with MiXCR from the multiplex PCR reads. The sample comprises 400,000 or so distinct CDR3 sequences, 11% to 15% of which are singletons, and around 30% rests with the top ten. Input material: blood. These receptors were taken from a man aged 50-60 years with Graves' ophthalmopathy.

At least ten counts were recorded for this clonotype. The rearrangement uses TRBV9 and TRBJ2-2; 8 nucleotides match TRBD2. CDR1 and CDR2 from the germline V gene are SGDLS and YYNGEE. Trimming cost V 0 bases and J 2 bases; bases outside gene matches: 6. CDR3 length: 17 residues. In DNA form, the CDR3 reads TGTGCCAGCAGCGTAGAGTCGGGAGGGATAAACACCGGGGAGCTGTTTTTT. This gives the protein CASSVESGGINTGELFF.

V and J are TRBV5-4 and TRBJ2-7; 11 nucleotides line up with TRBD2. The V gene's germline CDR1 is SGHNT and CDR2 YYREEE (reference sequence). The trim removed 5 bases at V and 5 bases at J, leaving 6 bases unmatched. CDR3 length equals 14 residues. The CDR3 bases are TGTGCCAGCAGGCCCGGGACTAGCGGAAACGAGCAGTACTTC. Its protein product is CASRPGTSGNEQYF.

The chain uses TRBV28 and TRBJ2-1; 8 bases line up with TRBD2. With V trimmed by 1 base and J by 0 bases, 14 bases remained unmatched. In germline, CDR1 is MDHEN, CDR2 SYDVKM. This CDR3 has 20 residues. CDR3 loop: CASSLSWSNSGISSYNEQFF. In DNA form, the CDR3 reads TGTGCCAGCAGTTTATCTTGGTCGAATAGCGGGATAAGCTCCTACAATGAGCAGTTCTTC.